This entry lists 5 T cell receptor beta chains sequenced from one sample in a study of technical replicates of blood from several donors. Profiling relied on immunoSEQ multiplex PCR, and the TCRdb table lists in-frame clones only, not all of them. The data hold around 80,000 clones, with 89% observed a single time. The specimen sequenced was T cells isolated from PBMCs. These receptors came from a human donor in good health.

V is TRBV7-3 and J is TRBJ2-2, with 8 bases identical to TRBD1. There are 16 residues in the CDR3. In germline, CDR1 is SGHTA, CDR2 FQGTGA. V lost 2 bases, J lost 4 bases, and 6 bases stayed unmatched. CDR3 bases: TGTGCCAGCAGCTTAGCACAGGGGGGCATCACCGGGGAGCTGTTTTTT. Its protein product is CASSLAQGGITGELFF.

The chain links TRBV12-5 to TRBJ2-7; tentatively, D is TRBD1 (5 bases). The V end lost 6 bases, the J end lost 0 bases, and 9 bases lay between the germline ends. CDR1 and CDR2 from the germline V gene are LGHNT and FRNRAP. The CDR3 has 13 residues. Here the CDR3 reads CASGVDSSYEQYF. CDR3 nucleotides: TGTGCTAGTGGGGTAGACAGCTCCTACGAGCAGTACTTC. The full variable domain, with the rest looked up from reference TRBV12-5 and TRBJ2-7, is DARVTQTPRHKVTEMGQEVTMRCQPILGHNTVFWYRQTMMQGLELLAYFRNRAPLDDSGMPKDRFSAEMPDATLATLKIQPSEPRDSAVYFCASGVDSSYEQYFGPGTRLTVT.

This clone was counted a few times. The CDR3 region has the DNA TGTGCCAGCAGCTTGAACAGGGCGGGCTACGAGCAGTACTTC. It codes for CASSLNRAGYEQYF. The chain recombines TRBV5-5 with TRBJ2-7; tentative D call: TRBD1 (6 bases). With 1 base removed from V and 3 bases from J, the gap between germline ends came to 11 bases. This CDR3 has 14 residues. From germline, CDR1 is SGHKS and CDR2 YYEKEE (reference sequence). The complete variable domain, with remaining parts taken from reference TRBV5-5 and TRBJ2-7, reads DAGVTQSPTHLIKTRGQQVTLRCSPISGHKSVSWYQQVLGQGPQFIFQYYEKEERGRGNFPDRFSARQFPNYSSELNVNALLLGDSALYLCASSLNRAGYEQYFGPGTRLTVT.

The chain joins TRBV7-2 to TRBJ2-6; D unclear. V was shortened by 0 bases and J by 0 bases, with 9 bases between the two germline ends. The CDR3 spans 17 residues. The germline CDR1 and CDR2 sequences are SGHTA and FQGNSA. CDR3 protein: CASSLASVSSGANVLTF. The CDR3, as DNA: TGTGCCAGCAGCTTAGCCTCGGTTTCCTCTGGGGCCAACGTCCTGACTTTC. Complete variable domain (other parts from reference TRBV7-2 and TRBJ2-6): GAGVSQSPSNKVTEKGKDVELRCDPISGHTALYWYRQSLGQGLEFLIYFQGNSAPDKSGLPSDRFSAERTGGSVSTLTIQRTQQEDSAVYLCASSLASVSSGANVLTFGAGSRLTVL.

The chain joins TRBV19 to TRBJ2-2; 7 bases align to TRBD2. The CDR3 totals 16 residues. CDR1 is LNHDA, CDR2 SQIVND, per germline (reference sequence). The ends lost 6 bases at V and 6 bases at J; junction bases unmatched: 13. CDR3 bases: TGTGCCAGTAGGACCCGAACTAGCGTCAATTCCGGGGAGCTGTTTTTT. It encodes CASRTRTSVNSGELFF.